Presented here are 13 T cell receptor beta chains from one specimen sequenced in a study of T cell responses to AZD1222 COVID-19 vaccine. Method: immunoSEQ multiplex PCR; TCRdb's copy keeps in-frame clones and lacks some. The table shows roughly 97,000 clones, with over 90% occurring only once. The sample consisted of peripheral blood, taken on day 0 of AZD1222 vaccination. The receptors derive from an adult in good health.

This clone occurred once. The chain is built from TRBV5-4 and TRBJ2-6; 8 nucleotides agree with TRBD2. Germline V gene lookup returns CDR1 SGHNT and CDR2 YYREEE (reference sequence). This CDR3 spans 17 amino acids. J lost 1 base, V lost 3 bases, and 6 bases had no gene match. CDR3 sequence (DNA): TGTGCCAGCAGCTCGGGGGGGGCGCCGTCTGGGGCCAACGTCCTGACTTTC. Translation gives CASSSGGAPSGANVLTF.

The V and J genes are TRBV4-2 and TRBJ1-4; 10 positions agree with TRBD1. CDR3 length equals 18 residues. The V gene's germline CDR1 is LGHNA and CDR2 YNFKEQ. Trimming removed 3 bases from V and 8 bases from J; junction bases left unmatched: 15. The CDR3 here is CASSHNGGRTGGGEKLFF. In DNA, the CDR3 is TGTGCCAGCAGCCATAACGGGGGGCGGACAGGGGGTGGAGAAAAACTGTTTTTT.

The chain joins TRBV7-3 to TRBJ2-1; TRBD1 matches 7 bases. V shed 2 bases and J 0 bases; nucleotides not matched to a gene: 7. In germline, CDR1 is SGHTA, CDR2 FQGTGA. The CDR3 has 17 residues. The CDR3 DNA sequence: TGTGCCAGCAGCTTACAAGGGGGCCCATACTCCTACAATGAGCAGTTCTTC. This translates into CASSLQGGPYSYNEQFF. Full variable domain (outside the CDR3, taken from reference TRBV7-3 and TRBJ2-1): GAGVSQTPSNKVTEKGKYVELRCDPISGHTALYWYRQSLGQGPEFLIYFQGTGAADDSGLPNDRFFAVRPEGSVSTLKIQRTERGDSAVYLCASSLQGGPYSYNEQFFGPGTRLTVL.

V gene TRBV6-5 combines with J gene TRBJ2-1; TRBD2 matches at 8 bases. CDR1 is MNHEY and CDR2 is SVGAGI in the germline V gene. V trimming: 4 bases; J trimming: 9 bases; junction bases outside the gene matches: 8. The CDR3 is made up of 14 amino acids. The CDR3 bases are TGTGCCAGCAGTTCTGGGACTAGATGGTCTGAGCAGTTCTTC. Translated: CASSSGTRWSEQFF.

This clone has just a few counts. The chain is built from TRBV19 and TRBJ2-1; 11 positions match TRBD2. V gave up 5 bases and J gave up 3 bases; unmatched junction bases: 6. Germline V gene sequence: CDR1 LNHDA, CDR2 SQIVND (reference sequence). This CDR3 is built from 16 residues. DNA for the CDR3: TGTGCCAGTAGTGTTACCGGGACTAGCGGCTACAATGAGCAGTTCTTC. Its translation: CASSVTGTSGYNEQFF.

The chain has TRBV3-1 (or the pseudogene TRBV3-2) and TRBJ2-5, with 14 bases fitting TRBD2. After removal of 2 bases from V and 5 bases from J, the junction contained 19 bases not matched to a gene. CDR1 and CDR2 (germline): LGHDT, YNNKEL (reference sequence). This CDR3 has 21 amino acids. CDR3 amino acids: CASSQSSKEGTSGSGWETQYF. In DNA form, the CDR3 reads TGTGCCAGCAGCCAATCCTCTAAGGAGGGGACTAGCGGGAGTGGGTGGGAGACCCAGTACTTC.

In this sample, this clone turned up once. V is TRBV30 and J is TRBJ1-3; D gene uncertain. V lost 0 bases to trimming and J lost 3 bases, with 6 bases between them. Germline V gene lookup returns CDR1 GTSNPN and CDR2 SVGIG (reference sequence). This CDR3 region has 13 residues. The CDR3 DNA sequence: TGTGCCTGGAGTGTAAGCTTTGGAAACACCATATATTTT. It is translated as CAWSVSFGNTIYF. The whole variable domain, remainder taken from reference TRBV30 and TRBJ1-3, is SQTIHQWPATLVQPVGSPLSLECTVEGTSNPNLYWYRQAAGRGLQLLFYSVGIGQISSEVPQNLSASRPQDRQFILSSKKLLLSDSGFYLCAWSVSFGNTIYFGEGSWLTVV.

This chain joins TRBV11-3 and TRBJ2-1; D call uncertain. This CDR3 region has 13 residues. Trimming pared 8 bases from V and 1 base from J, leaving 9 bases between. Germline loops: CDR1 SGHNT, CDR2 YENEEA. In DNA, the CDR3 is TGTGCCAGCCAAGGACCATCCTACAATGAGCAGTTCTTC. Its translation: CASQGPSYNEQFF.

This sequence joins TRBV29-1 and TRBJ1-4; D is undetermined. CDR1 and CDR2 (germline): SQVTM, ANQGSEA. This CDR3 comprises 13 residues. V lost 6 bases to trimming and J lost 0 bases, with 8 bases between them. CDR3 in amino acids: CSVLDPTNEKLFF. For the CDR3, the DNA is TGCAGCGTCCTAGACCCAACTAATGAAAAACTGTTTTTT.

The chain has TRBV28 and TRBJ1-2; D remains ambiguous. CDR1 and CDR2 (germline): MDHEN, SYDVKM. V lost 2 bases and J lost 5, with 12 bases in between. The CDR3 contains 14 residues. CDR3 amino acids: CASSLIGLIYGYTF. CDR3 nucleotide sequence: TGTGCCAGCAGTTTAATCGGGCTAATTTATGGCTACACCTTC.

The chain combines TRBV11-3 with TRBJ2-1; possible D gene TRBD1, 5 bases. CDR1 is SGHNT and CDR2 is YENEEA in the germline V gene. Trimming took off 5 bases at V and 6 bases at J, with 5 bases between the two ends. The CDR3 runs to 11 residues. CDR3 sequence (DNA): TGTGCCAGCAGCCAGGGCAATGAGCAGTTCTTC. Encoded protein: CASSQGNEQFF.

The chain has TRBV5-1 and TRBJ2-1; 7 nucleotides line up with TRBD2. Germline loops: CDR1 SGHRS, CDR2 YFSETQ. CDR3 length equals 15 residues. V shed 1 base, J shed 5 bases, and the junction held 6 bases outside the gene matches. The CDR3 DNA follows: TGCGCCAGCAGCTTGCGGCTAGCGGAAAACAATGAGCAGTTCTTC. Translation gives CASSLRLAENNEQFF.

The chain couples TRBV19 to TRBJ1-1; 8 nucleotides agree with TRBD1. After removal of 4 bases from V and 0 bases from J, the junction contained 7 bases not matched to a gene. Germline V CDR1 and CDR2: LNHDA, SQIVND (reference sequence). This CDR3 has 16 amino acids. The CDR3 here is CASSNGRGHMNTEAFF. The CDR3, as DNA: TGTGCCAGTAGTAATGGCAGGGGGCACATGAACACTGAAGCTTTCTTT.